This T cell receptor (beta chain) was captured in a study of blood T cell repertoires in COVID-19. Source study methods: Cell counts per sample came from amplifying reference gene primers. Sequenced by immunoSEQ multiplex PCR; TCRdb stores in-frame clones only, minus some. That table gives V, J and clone size, and the DNA gave D and trimming. The profile covers fewer than 400,000 clones, with approximately 85% appearing a single time and 2.2% taken by the ten largest. Individuals aged 18 to 89 years were recruited from about two dozen US areas. Cohorts were assigned according to the clinical history that participants reported. Germline CDR1 reads LGHNA; CDR2 reads YSLEER. V lost 0 bases, J lost 3 bases, and 6 bases stayed unmatched. This CDR3 spans 17 amino acids.

The TCR was taken from a man aged 30 to 39 who had recovered from COVID-19. This chain uses TRBV4-3 with TRBJ1-2; 11 bases match TRBD1. Material for sequencing was PBMCs or T cells enriched from blood (not recorded which). CDR3 region: CASSQDRTGGSDYGYTF. The CDR3 DNA reads TGCGCCAGCAGCCAAGATCGGACAGGGGGCTCGGACTATGGCTACACCTTC.